This record looks at one T cell receptor (beta chain) sequence and its context. Its antigen is unidentified. Libraries were prepared by immunoSEQ multiplex PCR; TCRdb keeps only in-frame clonotypes and omits some of them. The sample has roughly 1,000,000 clones; 78% are singletons. V lost 5 bases and J 4 bases, leaving 16 bases between the germline ends. CDR1 and CDR2 (germline): SGHAT, FQNNGV. The CDR3 totals 15 residues. This sample is part of a study of shared clonotypes between healthy human individuals. About the research overall: CD4 naive and CD4 memory each took three plates per donor, while CD8 naive took two and CD8 memory one. Study results and caveats: The generation probabilities recorded for non-shared clonotypes fell below those of clonotypes shared by all four donors.

This clonotype was sampled from a man younger than 30 in good health. Some clones in this sample may be carry-over from other donors' samples. The material sequenced was memory CD4+ T cells from PBMCs. Subset indicated: CD45RA-negative fraction. The chain is built from TRBV11-2 and TRBJ2-3; maybe TRBD1 (6 bases). CDR3 bases: TGTGCCAGCAGCCCTAGGGGGAAAATATCAGATACGCAGTATTTT. It translates to CASSPRGKISDTQYF.